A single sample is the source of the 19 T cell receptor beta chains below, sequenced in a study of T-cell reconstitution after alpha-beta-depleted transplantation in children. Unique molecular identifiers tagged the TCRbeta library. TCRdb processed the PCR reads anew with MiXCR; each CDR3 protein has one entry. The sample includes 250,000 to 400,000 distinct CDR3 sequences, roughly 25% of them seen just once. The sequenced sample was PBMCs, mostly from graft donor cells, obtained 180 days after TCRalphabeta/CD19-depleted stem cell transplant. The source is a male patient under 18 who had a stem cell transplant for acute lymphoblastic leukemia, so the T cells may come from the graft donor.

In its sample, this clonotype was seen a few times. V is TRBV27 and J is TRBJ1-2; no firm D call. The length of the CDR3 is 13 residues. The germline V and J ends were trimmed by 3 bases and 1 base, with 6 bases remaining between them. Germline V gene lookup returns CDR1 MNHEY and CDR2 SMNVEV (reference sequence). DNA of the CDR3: TGTGCCAGCAGTTTTATTAGTAACTATGGCTACACCTTC. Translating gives CASSFISNYGYTF.

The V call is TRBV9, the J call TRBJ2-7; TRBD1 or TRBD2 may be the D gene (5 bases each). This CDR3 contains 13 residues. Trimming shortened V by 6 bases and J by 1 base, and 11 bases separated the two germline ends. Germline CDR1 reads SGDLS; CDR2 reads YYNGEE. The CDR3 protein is CASNRDGSYEQYF. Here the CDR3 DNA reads TGTGCCAGCAACCGGGACGGGTCCTACGAGCAGTACTTC.

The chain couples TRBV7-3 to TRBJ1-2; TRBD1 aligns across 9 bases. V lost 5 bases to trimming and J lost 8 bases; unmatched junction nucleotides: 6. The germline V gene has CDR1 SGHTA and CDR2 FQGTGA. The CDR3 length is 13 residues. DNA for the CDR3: TGTGCCAGCAGCAAACAGGGGGCTGGAGGCTACACCTTC. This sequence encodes CASSKQGAGGYTF. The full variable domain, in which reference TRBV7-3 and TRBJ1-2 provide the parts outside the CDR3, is GAGVSQTPSNKVTEKGKYVELRCDPISGHTALYWYRQSLGQGPEFLIYFQGTGAADDSGLPNDRFFAVRPEGSVSTLKIQRTERGDSAVYLCASSKQGAGGYTFGSGTRLTVV.

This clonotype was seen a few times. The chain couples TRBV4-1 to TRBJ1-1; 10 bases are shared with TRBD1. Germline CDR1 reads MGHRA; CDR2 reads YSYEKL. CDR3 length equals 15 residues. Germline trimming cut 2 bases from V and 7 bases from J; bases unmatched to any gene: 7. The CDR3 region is CASSQHPGQGNEAFF. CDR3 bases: TGCGCCAGCAGCCAACATCCGGGACAGGGGAATGAAGCTTTCTTT.

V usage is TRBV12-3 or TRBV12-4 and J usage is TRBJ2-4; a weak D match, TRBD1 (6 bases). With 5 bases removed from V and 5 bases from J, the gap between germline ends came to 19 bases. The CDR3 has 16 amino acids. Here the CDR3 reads CASSPWTVFVENIQYF. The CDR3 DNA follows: TGTGCCAGCAGTCCATGGACAGTCTTTGTGGAAAACATTCAGTACTTC.

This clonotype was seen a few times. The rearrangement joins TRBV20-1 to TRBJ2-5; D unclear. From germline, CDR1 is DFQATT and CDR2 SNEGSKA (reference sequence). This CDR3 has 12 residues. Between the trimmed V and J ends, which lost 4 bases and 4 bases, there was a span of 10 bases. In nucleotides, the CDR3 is TGCAGTGCTAAAGGAATGAGAGAGACCCAGTACTTC. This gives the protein CSAKGMRETQYF.

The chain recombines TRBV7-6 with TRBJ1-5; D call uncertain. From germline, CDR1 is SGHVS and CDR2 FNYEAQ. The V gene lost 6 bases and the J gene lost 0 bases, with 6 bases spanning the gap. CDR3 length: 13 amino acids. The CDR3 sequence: CASRADSNQPQHF. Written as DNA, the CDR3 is TGTGCCAGCAGGGCGGATAGCAATCAGCCCCAGCATTTT. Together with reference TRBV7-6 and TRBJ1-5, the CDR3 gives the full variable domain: GAGVSQSPRYKVTKRGQDVALRCDPISGHVSLYWYRQALGQGPEFLTYFNYEAQQDKSGLPNDRFSAERPEGSISTLTIQRTEQRDSAMYRCASRADSNQPQHFGDGTRLSIL.

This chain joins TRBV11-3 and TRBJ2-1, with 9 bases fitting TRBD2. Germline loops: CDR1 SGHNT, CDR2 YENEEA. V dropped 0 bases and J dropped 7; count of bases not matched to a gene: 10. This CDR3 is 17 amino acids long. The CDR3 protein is CASSLELGAGGKNEQFF. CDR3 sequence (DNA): TGTGCCAGCAGCTTAGAACTGGGAGCGGGAGGAAAAAATGAGCAGTTCTTC.

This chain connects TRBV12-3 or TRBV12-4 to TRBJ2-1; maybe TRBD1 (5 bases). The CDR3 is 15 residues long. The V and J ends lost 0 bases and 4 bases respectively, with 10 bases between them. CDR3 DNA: TGTGCCAGCAGTTTAGCGGACACGGTTTACAATGAGCAGTTCTTC. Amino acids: CASSLADTVYNEQFF.

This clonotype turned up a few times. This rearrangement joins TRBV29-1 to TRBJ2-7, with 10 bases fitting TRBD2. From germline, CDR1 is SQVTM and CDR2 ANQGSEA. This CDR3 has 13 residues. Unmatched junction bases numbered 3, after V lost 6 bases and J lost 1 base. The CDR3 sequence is CSVGLALSYEQYF. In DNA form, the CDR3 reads TGCAGCGTGGGACTAGCGTTGTCCTACGAGCAGTACTTC.

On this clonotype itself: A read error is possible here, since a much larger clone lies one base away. CDR3 nucleotide sequence: TGTGCCAGCAGTTTATGGGCATATGGCGACACCTTC. This codes for CASSLWAYGDTF. The chain recombines TRBV12-3 or TRBV12-4 with TRBJ1-2; D is ambiguous. The CDR3 contains 12 residues.

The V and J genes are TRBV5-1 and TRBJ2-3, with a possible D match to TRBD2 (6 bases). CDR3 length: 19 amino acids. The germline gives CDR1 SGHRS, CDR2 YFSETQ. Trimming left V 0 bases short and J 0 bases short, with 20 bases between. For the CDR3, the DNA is TGCGCCAGCAGCTTGGTAACGGGTATAGCGGTAGCTAGCACAGATACGCAGTATTTT. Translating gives CASSLVTGIAVASTDTQYF.

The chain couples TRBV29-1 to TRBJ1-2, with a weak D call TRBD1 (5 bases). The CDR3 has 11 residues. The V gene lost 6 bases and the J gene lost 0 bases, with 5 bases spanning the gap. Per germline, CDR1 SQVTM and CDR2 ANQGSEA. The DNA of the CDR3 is TGCAGCGTGACAGCTAACTATGGCTACACCTTC. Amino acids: CSVTANYGYTF. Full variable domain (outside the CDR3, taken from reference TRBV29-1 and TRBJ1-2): SAVISQKPSRDICQRGTSLTIQCQVDSQVTMMFWYRQQPGQSLTLIATANQGSEATYESGFVIDKFPISRPNLTFSTLTVSNMSPEDSSIYLCSVTANYGYTFGSGTRLTVV.

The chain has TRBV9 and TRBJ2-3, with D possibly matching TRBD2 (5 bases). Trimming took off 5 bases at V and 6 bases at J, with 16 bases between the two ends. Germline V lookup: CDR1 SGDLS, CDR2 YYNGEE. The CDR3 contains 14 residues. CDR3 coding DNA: TGTGCCAGCAGTGGATATGGAGGCGCGGATACGCAGTATTTT. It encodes CASSGYGGADTQYF. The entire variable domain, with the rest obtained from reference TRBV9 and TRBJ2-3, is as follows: DSGVTQTPKHLITATGQRVTLRCSPRSGDLSVYWYQQSLDQGLQFLIQYYNGEERAKGNILERFSAQQFPDLHSELNLSSLELGDSALYFCASSGYGGADTQYFGPGTRLTVL.

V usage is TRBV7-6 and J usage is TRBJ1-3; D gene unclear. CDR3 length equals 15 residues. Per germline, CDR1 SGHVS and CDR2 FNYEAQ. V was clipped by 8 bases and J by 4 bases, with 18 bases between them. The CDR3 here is CASSVGPVTGNTIYF. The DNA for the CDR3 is TGTGCCAGCTCTGTGGGCCCCGTGACCGGAAACACCATATATTTT.

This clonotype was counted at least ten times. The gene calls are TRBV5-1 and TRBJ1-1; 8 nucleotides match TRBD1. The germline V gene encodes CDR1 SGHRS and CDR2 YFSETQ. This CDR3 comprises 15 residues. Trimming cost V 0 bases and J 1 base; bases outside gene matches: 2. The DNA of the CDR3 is TGCGCCAGCAGCTTGGATGGACAGGGGAACACTGAAGCTTTCTTT. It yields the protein CASSLDGQGNTEAFF.

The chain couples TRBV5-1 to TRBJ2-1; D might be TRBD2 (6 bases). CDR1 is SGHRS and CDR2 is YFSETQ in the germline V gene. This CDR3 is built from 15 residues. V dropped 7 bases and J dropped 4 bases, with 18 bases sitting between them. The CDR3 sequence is CASGLERVPYNEQFF. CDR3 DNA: TGCGCCAGCGGACTCGAGCGGGTCCCATACAATGAGCAGTTCTTC.

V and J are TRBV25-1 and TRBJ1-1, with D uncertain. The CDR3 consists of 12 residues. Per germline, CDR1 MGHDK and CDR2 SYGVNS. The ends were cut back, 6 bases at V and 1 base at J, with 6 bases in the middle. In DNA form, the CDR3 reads TGTGCCAGCAGGTTTGGGAACACTGAAGCTTTCTTT. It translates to CASRFGNTEAFF. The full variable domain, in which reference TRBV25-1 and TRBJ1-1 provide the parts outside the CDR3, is EADIYQTPRYLVIGTGKKITLECSQTMGHDKMYWYQQDPGMELHLIHYSYGVNSTEKGDLSSESTVSRIRTEHFPLTLESARPSHTSQYLCASRFGNTEAFFGQGTRLTVV.

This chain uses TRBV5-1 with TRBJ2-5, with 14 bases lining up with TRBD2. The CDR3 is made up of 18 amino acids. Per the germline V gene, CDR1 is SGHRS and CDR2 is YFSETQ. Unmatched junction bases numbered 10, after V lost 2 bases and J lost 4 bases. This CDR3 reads CASSLWQGTSGRTETQYF. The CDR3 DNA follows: TGCGCCAGCAGCTTATGGCAGGGGACTAGCGGGAGAACAGAGACCCAGTACTTC.